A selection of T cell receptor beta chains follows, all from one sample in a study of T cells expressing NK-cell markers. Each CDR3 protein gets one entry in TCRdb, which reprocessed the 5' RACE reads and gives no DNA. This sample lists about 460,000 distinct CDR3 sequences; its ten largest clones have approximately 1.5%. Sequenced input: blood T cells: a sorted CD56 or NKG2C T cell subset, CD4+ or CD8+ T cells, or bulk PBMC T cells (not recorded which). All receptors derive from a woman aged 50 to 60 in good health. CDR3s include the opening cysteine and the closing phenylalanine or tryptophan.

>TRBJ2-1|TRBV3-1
CASSHGTSGRPSSYNEQFF
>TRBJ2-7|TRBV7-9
CASSFKESSYEQYF
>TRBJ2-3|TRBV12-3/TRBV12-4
CASRTGATQYF
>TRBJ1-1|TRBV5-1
CASSLGYEWDAGAEAFF
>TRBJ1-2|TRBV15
CATSRGDSSYGYTF
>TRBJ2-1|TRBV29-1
CSVGGQDEQFF
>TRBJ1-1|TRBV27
CASSPGNSGQGKKAFF
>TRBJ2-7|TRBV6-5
CASSYPAGGTYEQYF
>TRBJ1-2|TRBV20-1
CSARVLTVGSYGYTF
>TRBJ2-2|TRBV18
CASSLRRTDALLAGELFF
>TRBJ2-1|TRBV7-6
CASSFSSSSSYNEQFF
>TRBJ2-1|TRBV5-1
CASSLAGNPSMDEQFF
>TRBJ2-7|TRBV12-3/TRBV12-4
CASSRDKSGSYEQYF
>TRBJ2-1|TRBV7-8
CASSLAHRAASSYNEQFF
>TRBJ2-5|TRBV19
CASSTNRAQVGETQYF
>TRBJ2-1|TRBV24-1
CATSDLPSGMSYNEQFF
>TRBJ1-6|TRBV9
CASSTTGTGDSPLHF
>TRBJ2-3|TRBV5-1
CASSLGAYSSTDTQYF
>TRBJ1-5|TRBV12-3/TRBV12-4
CASSYRQGNQPQHF
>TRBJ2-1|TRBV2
CASSRTSGRAEQFF
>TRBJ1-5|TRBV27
CASRPGANQPQHF
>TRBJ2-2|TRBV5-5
CASSLGSGMNTGELFF
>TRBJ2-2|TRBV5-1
CASSPQRGRGGELFF
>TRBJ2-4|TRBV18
CASSPRDFRSQGNIQYF
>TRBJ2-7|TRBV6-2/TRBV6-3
CASLAGGRYEQYF
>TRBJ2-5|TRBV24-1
CATIAGTAQETQYF
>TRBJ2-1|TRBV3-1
CASSQEASAEQFF
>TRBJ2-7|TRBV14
CASSQDVVYEQYF
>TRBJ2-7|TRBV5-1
CASSLLGQRSSYEQYF
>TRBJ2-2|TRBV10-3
CAISVDRDDGELFF
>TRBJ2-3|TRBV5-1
CASSSNRDRVADTQYF
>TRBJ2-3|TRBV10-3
CAISESIGTGSTDTQYF
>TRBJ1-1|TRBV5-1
CASGWNSEEAFF
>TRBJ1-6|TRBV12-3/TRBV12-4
CASSRTDNSPLHF
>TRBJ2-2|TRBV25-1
CASRMDVNTGELFF
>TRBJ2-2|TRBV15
CATSRPGLTTGELFF
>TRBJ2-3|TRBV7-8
CASRDEVWGADTQYF
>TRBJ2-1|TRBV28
CASSFLSGSSNEQFF
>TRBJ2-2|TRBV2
CASSAEGTGELFF
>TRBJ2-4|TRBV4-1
CASSQDGGGRTKNIQYF
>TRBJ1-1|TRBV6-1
CASSERGRAGTEAFF
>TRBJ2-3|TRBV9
CASSVDPRGTDTQYF
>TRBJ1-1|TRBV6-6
CASIRDRGGTEAFF
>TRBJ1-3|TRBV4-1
CASSQARGSGNTIYF
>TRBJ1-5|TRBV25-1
CASRGSGDNQPQHF
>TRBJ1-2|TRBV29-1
CSVEGQRANYGYTF
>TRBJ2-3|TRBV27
CASSRSSGRFQDTQYF
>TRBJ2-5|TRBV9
CASSTQDGQETQYF
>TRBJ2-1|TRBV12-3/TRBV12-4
CASSQRAGGEQFF
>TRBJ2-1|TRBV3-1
CASSQERVEQFF
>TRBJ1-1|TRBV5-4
CASSLGVDTEAFF
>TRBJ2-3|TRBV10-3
CAISESTDGRAVDTQYF
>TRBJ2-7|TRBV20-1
CSAPGPDFSYEQYF
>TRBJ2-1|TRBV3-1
CASSPPFSRPYNEQFF
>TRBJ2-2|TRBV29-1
CSVLYTVGMGTGELFF
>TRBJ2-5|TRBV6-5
CASSYWLQGETQYF
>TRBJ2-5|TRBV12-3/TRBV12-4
CASSLFEGGKTQYF
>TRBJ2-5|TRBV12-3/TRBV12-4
CASSLWTGGHETQYF
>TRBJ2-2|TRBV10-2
CASRKRESSTGELFF
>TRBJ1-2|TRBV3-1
CASSQPGQPTNYGYTF